The 18 T cell receptor beta chains presented below share a single source sample, sequenced in a study of T cells in Graves' hyperthyroidism and ophthalmopathy. From RNA transcripts, TCR beta CDR3 regions were amplified. The TCR CDR3 first-round RT-PCR relied on the HTBI primer set. Via MiXCR, TCRdb re-called the multiplex PCR reads, giving one row per CDR3 protein. Of about 320,000 distinct CDR3 sequences listed, approximately 17% were seen once; the top ten hold around 34%. The sequenced sample consisted of blood. The receptors come from a man aged 25 to 40 with Graves' hyperthyroidism.

In its sample, this clonotype was seen many times. This sequence joins TRBV20-1 and TRBJ2-3, with D maybe TRBD2 (5 bases). V lost 3 bases and J 7 bases, leaving 17 bases between the germline ends. This CDR3 is 14 amino acids long. The germline V gene encodes CDR1 DFQATT and CDR2 SNEGSKA (reference sequence). The chain's CDR3 is CSASDGLLGNTQYF. The CDR3, as DNA: TGCAGTGCTAGTGACGGACTTTTGGGGAATACGCAGTATTTT.

The chain links TRBV28 to TRBJ1-5; TRBD1 aligns across 7 bases. The CDR3 covers 14 residues. Trimming took 5 bases from V and 2 from J; bases not matched to a gene: 3. The V gene's germline CDR1 is MDHEN and CDR2 SYDVKM. CDR3 coding DNA: TGTGCCAGCAGTCGGGACAGCCGCAATCAGCCCCAGCATTTT. Protein product: CASSRDSRNQPQHF.

The chain uses TRBV29-1 and TRBJ2-7, with a weak D call TRBD2 (6 bases). The germline V and J ends were trimmed by 6 bases and 2 bases, with 17 bases remaining between them. Looked up from germline, CDR1 is SQVTM and CDR2 is ANQGSEA. This CDR3 region has 14 residues. CDR3 sequence reads: CSVPVRDWTYEQYF. CDR3 sequence (DNA): TGCAGCGTCCCGGTCCGGGACTGGACCTACGAGCAGTACTTC.

To note about this clonotype: A much larger clone sits a single nucleotide away, making a read error possible. The V and J genes are TRBV11-3 and TRBJ2-3; D gene unclear. The CDR3 runs 12 residues. Germline CDR1 and CDR2: SGHNT and YENEEA. The CDR3: CGSSLMQDTQYF. The CDR3 DNA reads as TGTGGCAGCAGCTTGATGCAAGATACGCAGTATTTT.

This clonotype was seen many times. The chain combines TRBV28 with TRBJ1-2; D is ambiguous. This CDR3 has 13 residues. V was trimmed by 2 bases and J by 1 base, leaving 5 bases between them. The germline gives CDR1 MDHEN, CDR2 SYDVKM. CDR3 residues: CASSLDGNYGYTF. CDR3 nucleotide sequence: TGTGCCAGCAGTTTAGACGGTAACTATGGCTACACCTTC.

In this sample, this clonotype turned up a few times. V gene TRBV10-3 combines with J gene TRBJ2-7; 8 nucleotides match TRBD2. After removal of 0 bases from V and 0 bases from J, the junction contained 7 bases not matched to a gene. Germline CDR1 is ENHRY and CDR2 is SYGVKD. The CDR3 sequence is 17 residues long. The CDR3 spells CAISESAVAGFSYEQYF. The CDR3 DNA reads TGTGCCATCAGTGAGTCTGCGGTAGCGGGGTTCTCCTACGAGCAGTACTTC.

This clonotype came up many times. J is TRBJ2-7 and V is TRBV24-1; D is undetermined. The ends were cut back, 4 bases at V and 2 bases at J, with 11 bases in the middle. The germline CDR1 and CDR2 sequences are KGHDR and SFDVKD. This CDR3 is 14 amino acids long. CDR3 residues: CATSDRRRTYEQYF. For the CDR3, the DNA is TGTGCCACCAGTGACCGCCGCAGAACCTACGAGCAGTACTTC.

Only a few counts were recorded for this clonotype. This chain links TRBV9 with TRBJ2-7, with 7 bases matching TRBD2. Losses at the gene ends were 4 bases for V and 5 bases for J; bases not matched to a gene: 15. From germline, CDR1 is SGDLS and CDR2 YYNGEE. The CDR3 has 16 amino acids. The CDR3 loop reads CASSPRWAGEEDEQYF. In nucleotides, the CDR3 is TGTGCCAGCAGCCCACGATGGGCGGGAGAAGAGGACGAGCAGTACTTC.

The chain has TRBV19 and TRBJ1-3; TRBD1 is a possible D gene (5 bases). The CDR3 loop spans 15 amino acids. Germline assignment: CDR1 LNHDA and CDR2 SQIVND (reference sequence). V gave up 7 bases and J gave up 0 bases, with 13 bases separating them. The CDR3 reads CASTDRRFSGNTIYF. As DNA, the CDR3 is TGTGCCAGTACCGACAGACGCTTCTCTGGAAACACCATATATTTT.

This clonotype was seen only a few times. One end of the junction does not line up with germline, which may come from a read error. This chain joins TRBV7-3 and TRBJ2-3; the D gene is possibly TRBD1 (6 bases). CDR3 length equals 16 residues. In germline, CDR1 is SGHTA, CDR2 FQGTGA. The CDR3 sequence is CASSLTGAGATDTQYF. The CDR3 DNA follows: TGTGCCAGCAGCTTAACGGGGGCCGGGGCTACAGATACGCAGTACTTT.

At least ten counts were recorded for this clonotype. The rearrangement uses TRBV7-2 and TRBJ2-1; D is unclear. V was shortened by 0 bases and J by 5 bases, with 5 bases between the two germline ends. Germline lookup yields CDR1 SGHTA and CDR2 FQGNSA. The CDR3 sequence is 13 residues long. CDR3 DNA: TGTGCCAGCAGCTTAGCGCTGGACAATGAGCAGTTCTTC. Protein product: CASSLALDNEQFF. Full variable domain (remainder filled in from reference TRBV7-2 and TRBJ2-1): GAGVSQSPSNKVTEKGKDVELRCDPISGHTALYWYRQSLGQGLEFLIYFQGNSAPDKSGLPSDRFSAERTGGSVSTLTIQRTQQEDSAVYLCASSLALDNEQFFGPGTRLTVL.

This clonotype was counted between two and nine times. This chain connects TRBV9 to TRBJ2-3; D is unclear. Germline-derived CDR1 and CDR2 are SGDLS and YYNGEE. CDR3 length: 15 residues. V lost 0 bases to trimming and J lost 1 base, with 9 bases between them. For the CDR3, the DNA is TGTGCCAGCAGCGTAGAGGCGCAGGGCACAGATACGCAGTATTTT. This sequence encodes CASSVEAQGTDTQYF.

This chain uses TRBV24-1 with TRBJ2-1; 7 bases fit TRBD2. The CDR3 length is 17 residues. Germline V lookup: CDR1 KGHDR, CDR2 SFDVKD. V trimming: 5 bases; J trimming: 4 bases; junction bases outside the gene matches: 13. This CDR3 reads CATSGGSGTQGYNEQFF. As DNA, the CDR3 is TGTGCCACCAGTGGGGGCAGCGGGACCCAGGGATACAATGAGCAGTTCTTC.

About this clonotype itself: This may be a read error, as it is one base from a much larger clone. This chain connects TRBV5-5 to TRBJ2-7, with 7 bases fitting TRBD1. CDR3 length: 14 amino acids. From germline, CDR1 is SGHKS and CDR2 YYEKEE (reference sequence). J gave up 5 bases and V 4 bases, and 9 bases lay outside the gene matches. The CDR3, as DNA: TGTGCCAGCAGCCTTCAGGGGGATACCGACGAGCAGTACTTC. Protein sequence: CASSLQGDTDEQYF.

As regards this clonotype: A much bigger clone sits one base away, suggesting this may be a read error. The V and J genes are TRBV29-1 and TRBJ2-3; 8 bases are shared with TRBD2. The CDR3 extends over 15 amino acids. V lost 7 bases to trimming and J lost 4 bases; unmatched junction nucleotides: 13. Germline V CDR1 and CDR2: SQVTM, ANQGSEA. CDR3 residues: CSAPAGGDGADTQYF. CDR3 sequence (DNA): TGCAGCGCCCCGGCGGGGGGAGACGGCGCAGATACGCAGTATTTT.

This clonotype was observed many times. The V and J genes are TRBV11-3 and TRBJ1-4; TRBD1 matches at 9 bases. The CDR3 is 15 amino acids. J gave up 3 bases and V 5 bases, and 4 bases lay outside the gene matches. Per the germline V gene, CDR1 is SGHNT and CDR2 is YENEEA. For the CDR3, the DNA is TGTGCCAGCAGCCCCAGGACAGGGGCTAATGAAAAACTGTTTTTT. This translates into CASSPRTGANEKLFF.

This clonotype was detected ten times or more. The V and J genes are TRBV3-1 and TRBJ2-1; a possible D gene is TRBD2 (6 bases). V was cut by 5 bases and J by 7 bases, with 15 bases left in between. The CDR3 loop spans 14 amino acids. Per the germline V gene, CDR1 is LGHDT and CDR2 is YNNKEL (reference sequence). The CDR3 is CASSSRTTLNEQFF. CDR3 DNA: TGTGCCAGCAGCTCGCGGACTACCCTTAATGAGCAGTTCTTC.

In DNA form, the CDR3 reads TGTGCCAGCAGTGAAAGCGGCCCCTATAATTCACCCCTCCACTTT. This translates into CASSESGPYNSPLHF. This chain connects TRBV2 to TRBJ1-6; D ambiguous. V gave up 2 bases and J gave up 2 bases, with 7 bases separating them. Germline V CDR1 and CDR2: SNHLY, FYNNEI. The CDR3 is 15 residues long.